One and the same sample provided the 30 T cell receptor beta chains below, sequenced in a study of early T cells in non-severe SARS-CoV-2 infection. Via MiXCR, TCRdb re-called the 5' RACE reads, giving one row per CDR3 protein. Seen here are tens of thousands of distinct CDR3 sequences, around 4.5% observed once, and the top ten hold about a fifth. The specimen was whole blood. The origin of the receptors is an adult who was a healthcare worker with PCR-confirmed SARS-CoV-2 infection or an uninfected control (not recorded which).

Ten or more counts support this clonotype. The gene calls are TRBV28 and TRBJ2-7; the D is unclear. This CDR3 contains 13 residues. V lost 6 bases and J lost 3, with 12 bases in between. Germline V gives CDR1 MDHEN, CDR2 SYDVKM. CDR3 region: CASSPGFGYEQYF. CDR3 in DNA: TGTGCCAGCAGCCCTGGGTTCGGCTACGAGCAGTACTTC. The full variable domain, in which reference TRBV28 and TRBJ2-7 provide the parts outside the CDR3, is DVKVTQSSRYLVKRTGEKVFLECVQDMDHENMFWYRQDPGLGLRLIYFSYDVKMKEKGDIPEGYSVSREKKERFSLILESASTNQTSMYLCASSPGFGYEQYFGPGTRLTVT.

DNA of the CDR3: TGTGCCAGCAGCTTACGGGCAGGGGCCAGCTCCTATAATTCACCCCTCCACTTT. It is translated as CASSLRAGASSYNSPLHF. V and J are TRBV7-2 and TRBJ1-6; D possibly corresponds to TRBD1 (6 bases). V was pared by 2 bases and J by 0 bases, with 14 bases between. This CDR3 region has 18 residues. The germline V gene has CDR1 SGHTA and CDR2 FQGNSA. Looking up the rest from reference TRBV7-2 and TRBJ1-6 gives the full variable domain: GAGVSQSPSNKVTEKGKDVELRCDPISGHTALYWYRQSLGQGLEFLIYFQGNSAPDKSGLPSDRFSAERTGGSVSTLTIQRTQQEDSAVYLCASSLRAGASSYNSPLHFGNGTRLTVT.

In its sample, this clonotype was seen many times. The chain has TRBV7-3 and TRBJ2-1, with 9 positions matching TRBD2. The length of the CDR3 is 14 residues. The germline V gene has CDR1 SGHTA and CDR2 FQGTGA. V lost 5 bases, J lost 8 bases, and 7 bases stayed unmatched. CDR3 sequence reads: CASSPSGKGDEQFF. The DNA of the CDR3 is TGTGCCAGCAGCCCTAGCGGGAAAGGGGATGAGCAGTTCTTC.

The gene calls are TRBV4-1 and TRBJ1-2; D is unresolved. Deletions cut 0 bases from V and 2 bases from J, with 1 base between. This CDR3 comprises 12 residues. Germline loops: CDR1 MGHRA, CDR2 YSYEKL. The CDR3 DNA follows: TGCGCCAGCAGCCAAGACAACTATGGCTACACCTTC. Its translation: CASSQDNYGYTF.

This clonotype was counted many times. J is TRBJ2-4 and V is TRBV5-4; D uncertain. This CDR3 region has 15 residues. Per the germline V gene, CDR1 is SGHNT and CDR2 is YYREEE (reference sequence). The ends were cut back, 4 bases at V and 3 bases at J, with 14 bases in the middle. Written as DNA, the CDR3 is TGTGCCAGCAGCCTGGACCCTCATCGCAAAAACATTCAGTACTTC. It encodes CASSLDPHRKNIQYF.

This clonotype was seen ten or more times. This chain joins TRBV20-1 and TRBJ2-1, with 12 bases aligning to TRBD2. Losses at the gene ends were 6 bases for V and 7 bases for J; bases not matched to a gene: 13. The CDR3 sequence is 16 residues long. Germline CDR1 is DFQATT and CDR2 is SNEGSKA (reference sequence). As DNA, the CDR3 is TGCAGTGCCGAGCCCCTAGCGGGAGGGCAGGGAAATGAGCAGTTCTTC. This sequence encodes CSAEPLAGGQGNEQFF.

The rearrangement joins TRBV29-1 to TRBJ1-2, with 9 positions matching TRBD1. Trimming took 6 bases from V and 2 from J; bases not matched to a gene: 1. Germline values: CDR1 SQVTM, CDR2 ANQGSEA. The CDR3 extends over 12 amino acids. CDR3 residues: CSVGQGNYGYTF. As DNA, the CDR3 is TGCAGCGTCGGACAGGGGAACTATGGCTACACCTTC.

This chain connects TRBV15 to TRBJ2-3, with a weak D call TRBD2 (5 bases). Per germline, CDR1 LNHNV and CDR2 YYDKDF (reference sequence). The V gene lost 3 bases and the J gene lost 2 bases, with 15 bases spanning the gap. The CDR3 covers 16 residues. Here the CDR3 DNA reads TGTGCCACCAGCAGGGACCACCGGGAAACCACAGATACGCAGTATTTT. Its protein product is CATSRDHRETTDTQYF.

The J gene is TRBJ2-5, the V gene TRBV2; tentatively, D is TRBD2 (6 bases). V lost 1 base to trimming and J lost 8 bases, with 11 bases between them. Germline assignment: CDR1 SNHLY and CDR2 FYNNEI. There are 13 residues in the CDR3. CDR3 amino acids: CASSEDLGGTQYF. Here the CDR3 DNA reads TGTGCCAGCAGTGAAGACCTGGGGGGAACCCAGTACTTC.

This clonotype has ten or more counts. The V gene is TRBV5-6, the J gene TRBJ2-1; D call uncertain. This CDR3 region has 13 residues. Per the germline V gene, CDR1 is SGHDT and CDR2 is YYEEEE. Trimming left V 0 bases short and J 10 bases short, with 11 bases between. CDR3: CASSLERALEQFF. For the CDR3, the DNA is TGTGCCAGCAGCTTGGAAAGGGCCCTAGAGCAGTTCTTC. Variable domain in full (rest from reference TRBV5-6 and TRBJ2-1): DAGVTQSPTHLIKTRGQQVTLRCSPKSGHDTVSWYQQALGQGPQFIFQYYEEEERQRGNFPDRFSGHQFPNYSSELNVNALLLGDSALYLCASSLERALEQFFGPGTRLTVL.

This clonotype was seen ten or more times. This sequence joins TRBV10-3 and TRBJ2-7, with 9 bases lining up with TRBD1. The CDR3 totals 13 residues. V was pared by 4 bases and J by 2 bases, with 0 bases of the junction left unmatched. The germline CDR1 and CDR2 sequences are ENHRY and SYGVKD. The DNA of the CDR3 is TGTGCCATCAGTGGACAGGGGGCCTACGAGCAGTACTTC. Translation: CAISGQGAYEQYF.

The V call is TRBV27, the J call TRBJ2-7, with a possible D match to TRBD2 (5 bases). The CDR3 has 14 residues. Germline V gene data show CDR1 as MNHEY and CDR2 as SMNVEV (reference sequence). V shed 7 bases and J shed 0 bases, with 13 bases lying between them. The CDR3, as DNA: TGTGCCAGCAAATCGGTCGGGAACTCCTACGAGCAGTACTTC. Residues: CASKSVGNSYEQYF.

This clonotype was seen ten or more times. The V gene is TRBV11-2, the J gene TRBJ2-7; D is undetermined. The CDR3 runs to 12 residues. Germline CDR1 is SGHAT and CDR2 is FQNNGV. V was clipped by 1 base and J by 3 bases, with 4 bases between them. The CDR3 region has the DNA TGTGCCAGCAGCTTAGTCCACTACGAGCAGTACTTC. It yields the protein CASSLVHYEQYF.

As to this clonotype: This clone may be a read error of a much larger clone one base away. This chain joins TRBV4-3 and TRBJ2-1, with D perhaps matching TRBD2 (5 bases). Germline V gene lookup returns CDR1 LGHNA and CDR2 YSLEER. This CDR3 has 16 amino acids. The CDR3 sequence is CAGSQDPQSGGWEQFF. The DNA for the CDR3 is TGCGCCGGCAGCCAAGATCCCCAAAGCGGAGGTTGGGAGCAGTTCTTC.

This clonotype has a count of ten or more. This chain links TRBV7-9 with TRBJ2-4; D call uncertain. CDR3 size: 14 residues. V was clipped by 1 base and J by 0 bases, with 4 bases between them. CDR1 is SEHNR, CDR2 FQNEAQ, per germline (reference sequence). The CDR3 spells CASSLGGAKNIQYF. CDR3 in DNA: TGTGCCAGCAGCTTAGGTGGAGCCAAAAACATTCAGTACTTC.

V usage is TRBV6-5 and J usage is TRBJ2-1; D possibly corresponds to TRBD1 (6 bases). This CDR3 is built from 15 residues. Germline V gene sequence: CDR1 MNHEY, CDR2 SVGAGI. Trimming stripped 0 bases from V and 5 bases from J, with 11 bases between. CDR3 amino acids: CASSYSWDNNNEQFF. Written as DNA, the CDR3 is TGTGCCAGCAGTTACTCGTGGGACAACAACAATGAGCAGTTCTTC.

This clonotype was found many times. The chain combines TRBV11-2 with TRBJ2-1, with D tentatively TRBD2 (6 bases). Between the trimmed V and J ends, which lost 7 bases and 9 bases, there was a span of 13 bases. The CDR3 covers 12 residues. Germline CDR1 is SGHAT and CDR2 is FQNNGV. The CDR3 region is CASTQLAGEQFF. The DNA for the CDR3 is TGTGCCAGCACCCAACTAGCCGGTGAGCAGTTCTTC. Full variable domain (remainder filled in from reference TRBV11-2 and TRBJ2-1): EAGVAQSPRYKIIEKRQSVAFWCNPISGHATLYWYQQILGQGPKLLIQFQNNGVVDDSQLPKDRFSAERLKGVDSTLKIQPAKLEDSAVYLCASTQLAGEQFFGPGTRLTVL.

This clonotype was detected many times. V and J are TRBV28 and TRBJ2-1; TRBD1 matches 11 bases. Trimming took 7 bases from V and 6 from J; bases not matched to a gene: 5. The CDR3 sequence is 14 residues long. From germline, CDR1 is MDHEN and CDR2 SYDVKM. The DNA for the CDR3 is TGTGCCAGCACGGACAGGGGGCCCCTCAATGAGCAGTTCTTC. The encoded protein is CASTDRGPLNEQFF.

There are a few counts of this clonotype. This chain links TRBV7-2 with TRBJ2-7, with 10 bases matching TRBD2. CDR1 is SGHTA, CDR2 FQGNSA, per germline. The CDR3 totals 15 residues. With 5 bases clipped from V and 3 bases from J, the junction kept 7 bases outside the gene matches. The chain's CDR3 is CASSLTSGPIYEQYF. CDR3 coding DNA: TGTGCCAGCAGCCTGACTAGCGGGCCTATCTACGAGCAGTACTTC.

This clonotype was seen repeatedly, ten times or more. The CDR3 loop is CASARGTRNNEQFF. Written as DNA, the CDR3 is TGTGCCAGTGCCAGAGGGACTCGAAATAATGAGCAGTTCTTC. This rearrangement joins TRBV19 to TRBJ2-1, with D possibly matching TRBD2 (6 bases). The germline V and J ends were trimmed by 8 bases and 7 bases, with 18 bases remaining between them. CDR1 and CDR2 from the germline V gene are LNHDA and SQIVND (reference sequence). This CDR3 is built from 14 residues.

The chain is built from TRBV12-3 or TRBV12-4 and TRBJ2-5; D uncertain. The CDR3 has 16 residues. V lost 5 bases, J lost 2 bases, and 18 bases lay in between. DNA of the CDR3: TGTGCCAGCAGTCCCTACGGACGGACCCCACAAGAGACCCAGTACTTC. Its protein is CASSPYGRTPQETQYF.

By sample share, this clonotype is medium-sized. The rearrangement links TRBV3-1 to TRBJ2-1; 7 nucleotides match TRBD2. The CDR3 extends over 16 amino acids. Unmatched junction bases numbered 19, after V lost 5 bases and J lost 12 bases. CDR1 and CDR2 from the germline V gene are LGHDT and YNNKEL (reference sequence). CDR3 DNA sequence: TGTGCCAGCAGCTCAGTGGGCCGGGGACTACGGCAGGGGCAGTTCTTC. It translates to CASSSVGRGLRQGQFF.

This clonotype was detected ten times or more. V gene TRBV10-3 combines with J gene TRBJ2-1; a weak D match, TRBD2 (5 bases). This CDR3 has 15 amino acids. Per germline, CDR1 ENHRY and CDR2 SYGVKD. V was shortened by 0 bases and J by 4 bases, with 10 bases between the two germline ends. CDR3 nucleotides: TGTGCCATCAGTGAGTCTAGCGAGGTATACAATGAGCAGTTCTTC. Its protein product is CAISESSEVYNEQFF.

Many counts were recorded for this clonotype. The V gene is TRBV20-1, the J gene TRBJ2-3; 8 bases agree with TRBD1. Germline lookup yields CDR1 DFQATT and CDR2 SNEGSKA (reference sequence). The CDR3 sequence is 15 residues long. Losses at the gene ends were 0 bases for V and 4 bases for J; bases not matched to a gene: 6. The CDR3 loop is CSARDPTGVADTQYF. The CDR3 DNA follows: TGCAGTGCTAGAGACCCGACAGGGGTAGCAGATACGCAGTATTTT.

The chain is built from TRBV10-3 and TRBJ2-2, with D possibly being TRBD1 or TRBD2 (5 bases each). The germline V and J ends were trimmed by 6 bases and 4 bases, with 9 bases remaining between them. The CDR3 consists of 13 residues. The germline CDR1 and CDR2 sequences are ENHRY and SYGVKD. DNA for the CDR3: TGTGCCATCAGGACCGGGGCCACCGGGGAGCTGTTTTTT. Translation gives CAIRTGATGELFF.

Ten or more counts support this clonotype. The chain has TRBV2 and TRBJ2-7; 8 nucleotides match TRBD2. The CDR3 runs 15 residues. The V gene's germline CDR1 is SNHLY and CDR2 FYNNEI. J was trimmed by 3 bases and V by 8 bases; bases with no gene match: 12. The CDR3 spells CASDSPTGGSYEQYF. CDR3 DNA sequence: TGTGCCAGCGACTCACCAACGGGGGGGAGCTACGAGCAGTACTTC.

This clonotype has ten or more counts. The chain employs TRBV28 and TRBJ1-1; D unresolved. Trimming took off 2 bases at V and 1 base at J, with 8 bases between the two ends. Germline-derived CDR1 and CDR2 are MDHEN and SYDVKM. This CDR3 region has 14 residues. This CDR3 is CASSLNPGNTEAFF. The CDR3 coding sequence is TGTGCCAGCAGTTTAAATCCAGGGAACACTGAAGCTTTCTTT. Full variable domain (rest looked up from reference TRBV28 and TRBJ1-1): DVKVTQSSRYLVKRTGEKVFLECVQDMDHENMFWYRQDPGLGLRLIYFSYDVKMKEKGDIPEGYSVSREKKERFSLILESASTNQTSMYLCASSLNPGNTEAFFGQGTRLTVV.

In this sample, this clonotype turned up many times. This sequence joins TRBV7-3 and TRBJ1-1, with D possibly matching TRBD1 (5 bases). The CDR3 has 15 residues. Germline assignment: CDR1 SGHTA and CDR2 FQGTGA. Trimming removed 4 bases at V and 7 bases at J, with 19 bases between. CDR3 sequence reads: CASSSMGGIRDEAFF. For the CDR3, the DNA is TGTGCCAGCAGCTCCATGGGGGGAATAAGGGATGAAGCTTTCTTT.

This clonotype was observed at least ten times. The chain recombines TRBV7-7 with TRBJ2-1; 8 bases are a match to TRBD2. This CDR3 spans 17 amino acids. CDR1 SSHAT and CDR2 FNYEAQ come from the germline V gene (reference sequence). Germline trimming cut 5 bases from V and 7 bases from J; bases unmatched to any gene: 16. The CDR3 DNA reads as TGTGCCAGCAGCCCTATAATGGCGGGAGGTCTTCAGAATGAGCAGTTCTTC. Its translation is CASSPIMAGGLQNEQFF. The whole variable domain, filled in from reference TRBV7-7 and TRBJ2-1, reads GAGVSQSPRYKVTKRGQDVTLRCDPISSHATLYWYQQALGQGPEFLTYFNYEAQPDKSGLPSDRFSAERPEGSISTLTIQRTEQRDSAMYRCASSPIMAGGLQNEQFFGPGTRLTVL.

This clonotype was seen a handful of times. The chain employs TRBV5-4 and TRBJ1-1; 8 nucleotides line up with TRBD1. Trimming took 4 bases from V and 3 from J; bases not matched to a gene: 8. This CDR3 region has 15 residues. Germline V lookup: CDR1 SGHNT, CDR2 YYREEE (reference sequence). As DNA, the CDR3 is TGTGCCAGCAGCAGCGACAGGGGCTATTACACTGAAGCTTTCTTT. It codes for CASSSDRGYYTEAFF.